Listed below are T cell receptor beta chains from one sample, sequenced in a study of identical twins. TCRdb itself ran the 5' RACE reads through MiXCR, one entry per CDR3 protein. Seen here are 600,000 to 850,000 distinct CDR3 sequences, 15% to 20% observed once, and the top ten hold less than 15%. The same data also contributed to another study, on T cells expressing NK-cell markers.

The sequenced sample was PBMCs. These TCRs come from a woman under 30 in good health. CDR3s include the opening cysteine and the closing phenylalanine or tryptophan. Fields, in order: CDR3 length, V gene, D gene, clone size, J gene, CDR3 DNA, CDR3 protein. A D gene is named only where the DNA matches it firmly. Only some rows state a clone size, as once, few, many or a class for expanded clones.

len: 18; v_gene: TRBV12-3/TRBV12-4; d_gene: TRBD2; abundance: -; j_gene: TRBJ2-1; CDR3nt: TGTGCCAGCAGTTTTTTAGCGGGAGGGCTTACCTCGATTAATGAGCAGTTCTTC; CDR3aa: CASSFLAGGLTSINEQFF
len: 17; v_gene: TRBV3-1; d_gene: TRBD1; abundance: few; j_gene: TRBJ2-4; CDR3nt: TGTGCCAGCAGCCAAGGAGGGACAGGGATAGCCAAAAACATTCAGTACTTC; CDR3aa: CASSQGGTGIAKNIQYF
len: 17; v_gene: TRBV5-6; d_gene: TRBD2; abundance: few; j_gene: TRBJ2-7; CDR3nt: TGTGCCAGCAGGCGGGGATGGCGACTAGCGGCGACCTACGAGCAGTACTTC; CDR3aa: CASRRGWRLAATYEQYF
len: 13; v_gene: TRBV18; d_gene: -; abundance: many; j_gene: TRBJ2-7; CDR3nt: TGTGCCAGCTCATCAGCGCAGGGCTACGAGCAGTACTTC; CDR3aa: CASSSAQGYEQYF
len: 14; v_gene: TRBV4-3; d_gene: -; abundance: few; j_gene: TRBJ1-6; CDR3nt: TGCGCCAGCAGCCAAGATGGGGAACGCTCACCCCTCCACTTT; CDR3aa: CASSQDGERSPLHF
len: 14; v_gene: TRBV29-1; d_gene: TRBD2; abundance: many; j_gene: TRBJ2-1; CDR3nt: TGCAGCGTTGTTAGCGGGATCTCCTACAATGAGCAGTTCTTC; CDR3aa: CSVVSGISYNEQFF
len: 19; v_gene: TRBV3-1; d_gene: -; abundance: few; j_gene: TRBJ1-6; CDR3nt: TGTGCCAGCAGCCCCGCCCGGGTAGGACGTAGCTCCTATAATTCACCCCTCCACTTT; CDR3aa: CASSPARVGRSSYNSPLHF
len: 12; v_gene: TRBV7-3; d_gene: -; abundance: -; j_gene: TRBJ2-3; CDR3nt: TGTGCCAGCAGCTCGGGAAGCAGTACGCAGTATTTT; CDR3aa: CASSSGSSTQYF
len: 15; v_gene: TRBV5-1; d_gene: TRBD1; abundance: -; j_gene: TRBJ2-1; CDR3nt: TGCGCCAGCAGCTTGGATCGACAGGGGGTCTCTGAGCAGTTCTTC; CDR3aa: CASSLDRQGVSEQFF
len: 14; v_gene: TRBV20-1; d_gene: TRBD1; abundance: few; j_gene: TRBJ1-1; CDR3nt: TGCAGTGCTAGAGTCTTGGGACAGCTAAATGAAGCTTTCTTT; CDR3aa: CSARVLGQLNEAFF
len: 14; v_gene: TRBV5-1; d_gene: -; abundance: -; j_gene: TRBJ2-7; CDR3nt: TGCGCCAGCAGCCCCTCTTCCAGGGGGGCCGAGCAGTACTTC; CDR3aa: CASSPSSRGAEQYF
len: 14; v_gene: TRBV20-1; d_gene: TRBD1; abundance: -; j_gene: TRBJ1-1; CDR3nt: TGCAGTGCTGCGGACAGGCCAGGGGACACTGAAGCTTTCTTT; CDR3aa: CSAADRPGDTEAFF
len: 13; v_gene: TRBV10-2; d_gene: TRBD1; abundance: few; j_gene: TRBJ2-1; CDR3nt: TGCGCCAGCGGGGGACAGGCTTACAATGAGCAGTTCTTC; CDR3aa: CASGGQAYNEQFF
len: 14; v_gene: TRBV7-2; d_gene: -; abundance: -; j_gene: TRBJ2-4; CDR3nt: TGTGCCAGCAGCGTATTAATAGCCAAAAACATTCAGTACTTC; CDR3aa: CASSVLIAKNIQYF
len: 12; v_gene: TRBV28; d_gene: -; abundance: -; j_gene: TRBJ1-6; CDR3nt: TGTGCCAGCAGGACAACGGATTCACCCCTCCACTTT; CDR3aa: CASRTTDSPLHF
len: 18; v_gene: TRBV10-3; d_gene: TRBD1; abundance: few; j_gene: TRBJ2-6; CDR3nt: TGTGCCACGAAAGCTCGGGACAGCGCATTCTCTGGGGCCAACGTCCTGACTTTC; CDR3aa: CATKARDSAFSGANVLTF
len: 14; v_gene: TRBV20-1; d_gene: TRBD2; abundance: few; j_gene: TRBJ2-3; CDR3nt: TGCAGTGCGGGGACTAGCGGGATCACAGATACGCAGTATTTT; CDR3aa: CSAGTSGITDTQYF
len: 10; v_gene: TRBV20-1; d_gene: -; abundance: -; j_gene: TRBJ2-1; CDR3nt: TGCAGTGCCGCCCACGATGAGCAGTTCTTC; CDR3aa: CSAAHDEQFF
len: 16; v_gene: TRBV5-8; d_gene: TRBD2; abundance: many; j_gene: TRBJ2-1; CDR3nt: TGTGCCAGCAGCGCTAGCGGGACTAGCTCCTACAATGAGCAGTTCTTC; CDR3aa: CASSASGTSSYNEQFF
len: 16; v_gene: TRBV18; d_gene: TRBD1; abundance: -; j_gene: TRBJ2-5; CDR3nt: TGTGCCAGCTCACCACCCAGACAGGGGGTTACGGAGACCCAGTACTTC; CDR3aa: CASSPPRQGVTETQYF
len: 18; v_gene: TRBV2; d_gene: TRBD1; abundance: few; j_gene: TRBJ2-7; CDR3nt: TGTGCCAGCAGGAGGGGACAGGGCGGGTTACCTAACTCCTACGAGCAGTACTTC; CDR3aa: CASRRGQGGLPNSYEQYF
len: 12; v_gene: TRBV6-6; d_gene: -; abundance: many; j_gene: TRBJ1-5; CDR3nt: TGTGCCAGCAGTTACGTGACAGAGTCCCAGCATTTT; CDR3aa: CASSYVTESQHF
len: 17; v_gene: TRBV5-8; d_gene: -; abundance: few; j_gene: TRBJ2-5; CDR3nt: TGTGCCAGCAGCTTGGTAAGCGGACCGGTGTACCAAGAGACCCAGTACTTC; CDR3aa: CASSLVSGPVYQETQYF
len: 13; v_gene: TRBV4-2; d_gene: -; abundance: few; j_gene: TRBJ1-4; CDR3nt: TGTGCCAGCAGCCGCCTGGAGGAAGAAAAACTGTTTTTT; CDR3aa: CASSRLEEEKLFF
len: 13; v_gene: TRBV5-6; d_gene: -; abundance: many; j_gene: TRBJ1-1; CDR3nt: TGTGCCAGCAGCTTGTTTTCTGACAGCGAAGCTTTCTTT; CDR3aa: CASSLFSDSEAFF
len: 14; v_gene: TRBV5-1; d_gene: TRBD1; abundance: few; j_gene: TRBJ2-1; CDR3nt: TGCGCCAGCAGCCAACCTTCCGGGACAGACAAGCAGTTCTTC; CDR3aa: CASSQPSGTDKQFF
len: 16; v_gene: TRBV7-2; d_gene: TRBD2; abundance: few; j_gene: TRBJ2-3; CDR3nt: TGTGCCAGCAGCCCTGACCTTCCGGGGGGGCTTGATACGCAGTATTTT; CDR3aa: CASSPDLPGGLDTQYF
len: 14; v_gene: TRBV12-3/TRBV12-4; d_gene: TRBD1; abundance: few; j_gene: TRBJ2-5; CDR3nt: TGTGCCAGCAGGGACAGGGCGTCCGACGAGACCCAGTACTTC; CDR3aa: CASRDRASDETQYF
len: 14; v_gene: TRBV5-5; d_gene: -; abundance: -; j_gene: TRBJ1-6; CDR3nt: TGTGCCAGCAGCTTAATAGGGAGGGAAGCACCCCTCCACTTT; CDR3aa: CASSLIGREAPLHF
len: 13; v_gene: TRBV20-1; d_gene: -; abundance: -; j_gene: TRBJ2-1; CDR3nt: TGCAGTGCTAGAGGTACGGCGAACAATGAGCAGTTCTTC; CDR3aa: CSARGTANNEQFF
len: 12; v_gene: TRBV10-3; d_gene: -; abundance: few; j_gene: TRBJ2-5; CDR3nt: TGTGCCATCAGCCCGGATGGAGAGACCCAGTACTTC; CDR3aa: CAISPDGETQYF
len: 16; v_gene: TRBV10-3; d_gene: TRBD2; abundance: few; j_gene: TRBJ2-1; CDR3nt: TGTGCCATCAGTGAGTCATCACTAGCGGGGGACAATGAGCAGTTCTTC; CDR3aa: CAISESSLAGDNEQFF
len: 13; v_gene: TRBV2; d_gene: TRBD1; abundance: -; j_gene: TRBJ2-5; CDR3nt: TGTGCCAGCAGTGAGGGACAGCCAGAGACCCAGTACTTC; CDR3aa: CASSEGQPETQYF
len: 16; v_gene: TRBV4-3; d_gene: -; abundance: few; j_gene: TRBJ2-1; CDR3nt: TGCGCCAGCAGCCAGGCGGGTAGCGGCGCAATAAGTGAGCAGTTCTTC; CDR3aa: CASSQAGSGAISEQFF
len: 14; v_gene: TRBV20-1; d_gene: -; abundance: -; j_gene: TRBJ2-7; CDR3nt: TGCAGTGCTAGAGATTTGGCTAGAAGGTACGAGCAGTACTTC; CDR3aa: CSARDLARRYEQYF
len: 14; v_gene: TRBV7-8; d_gene: -; abundance: few; j_gene: TRBJ2-7; CDR3nt: TGTGCCAGCAGCTTAGCAGGACTTAGCCTCGAGCAGTACTTC; CDR3aa: CASSLAGLSLEQYF
len: 12; v_gene: TRBV12-5; d_gene: -; abundance: -; j_gene: TRBJ2-7; CDR3nt: TGTGCTAGTGGTTTTGCAGGTTACGAGCAGTACTTC; CDR3aa: CASGFAGYEQYF
len: 15; v_gene: TRBV6-5; d_gene: -; abundance: -; j_gene: TRBJ2-1; CDR3nt: TGTGCCAGCAGTTACGTGAGCGGTACCAACAATGAGCAGTTCTTC; CDR3aa: CASSYVSGTNNEQFF
len: 16; v_gene: TRBV5-1; d_gene: -; abundance: few; j_gene: TRBJ2-3; CDR3nt: TGCGCCAGCAGCTTGGAGGGGACTTTTAGCACAGATACGCAGTATTTT; CDR3aa: CASSLEGTFSTDTQYF
len: 16; v_gene: TRBV5-1; d_gene: -; abundance: -; j_gene: TRBJ2-7; CDR3nt: TGCGCCAGCAGCGCAAGAGGGAACCCTGGGTCCTACGAGCAGTACTTC; CDR3aa: CASSARGNPGSYEQYF
len: 14; v_gene: TRBV10-3; d_gene: -; abundance: -; j_gene: TRBJ1-2; CDR3nt: TGTGCCATCAGCGTGGGGGGGTTCGGCGGTGGCTACACCTTC; CDR3aa: CAISVGGFGGGYTF
len: 14; v_gene: TRBV7-2; d_gene: TRBD1; abundance: many; j_gene: TRBJ2-7; CDR3nt: TGTGCCAGCAGCCTGGGACAGATAGCCTACGAGCAGTACTTC; CDR3aa: CASSLGQIAYEQYF
len: 12; v_gene: TRBV28; d_gene: -; abundance: -; j_gene: TRBJ1-4; CDR3nt: TGTGCCAGCCGGTCTACCGATGAAAAACTGTTTTTT; CDR3aa: CASRSTDEKLFF
len: 15; v_gene: TRBV15; d_gene: TRBD2; abundance: few; j_gene: TRBJ2-1; CDR3nt: TGTGCCACCAGCAGAGAGGCGGGAGCGGTGGGTGAGCAGTTCTTC; CDR3aa: CATSREAGAVGEQFF
len: 14; v_gene: TRBV3-1; d_gene: -; abundance: -; j_gene: TRBJ1-1; CDR3nt: TGTGCCAGCAGCCCCGGTGACGGCGGCTCTGAAGCTTTCTTT; CDR3aa: CASSPGDGGSEAFF
len: 16; v_gene: TRBV9; d_gene: TRBD2; abundance: few; j_gene: TRBJ2-1; CDR3nt: TGTGCCAGCAGCACCACTAGCGGCAGCTCCTACAATGAGCAGTTCTTC; CDR3aa: CASSTTSGSSYNEQFF
len: 16; v_gene: TRBV20-1; d_gene: TRBD2; abundance: -; j_gene: TRBJ2-1; CDR3nt: TGCAGTGCTAGAGACCGGGGACTAATTATCGGTAATGAGCAGTTCTTC; CDR3aa: CSARDRGLIIGNEQFF
len: 14; v_gene: TRBV6-5; d_gene: -; abundance: -; j_gene: TRBJ1-2; CDR3nt: TGTGCCAGCAGTTACGCGGGACATAAATATGGCTACACCTTC; CDR3aa: CASSYAGHKYGYTF
len: 13; v_gene: TRBV18; d_gene: -; abundance: few; j_gene: TRBJ1-1; CDR3nt: TGTGCCACCCTCGGAGTGATGAACACTGAAGCTTTCTTT; CDR3aa: CATLGVMNTEAFF
len: 12; v_gene: TRBV20-1; d_gene: TRBD1; abundance: -; j_gene: TRBJ2-7; CDR3nt: TGCAGTATAAAACAGGGGGCCCACGAGCAGTACTTC; CDR3aa: CSIKQGAHEQYF
len: 18; v_gene: TRBV4-2; d_gene: -; abundance: -; j_gene: TRBJ2-3; CDR3nt: TGTGCCAGCAGCCAACCTTCGCGGGGGCTAGCGAGCACAAATACGCAGTATTTT; CDR3aa: CASSQPSRGLASTNTQYF
len: 12; v_gene: TRBV4-3; d_gene: -; abundance: -; j_gene: TRBJ2-1; CDR3nt: TGCGCCAGTGGGGGTTTCGCAGGAGAGCAGTTCTTC; CDR3aa: CASGGFAGEQFF
len: 19; v_gene: TRBV5-1; d_gene: TRBD2; abundance: -; j_gene: TRBJ2-1; CDR3nt: TGCGCCAGCAGCCTCAGACTAGCGGGGGGGCTCAGCTCCTACAATGAGCAGTTCTTC; CDR3aa: CASSLRLAGGLSSYNEQFF
len: 14; v_gene: TRBV27; d_gene: -; abundance: -; j_gene: TRBJ2-5; CDR3nt: TGTGCCAGCAGTTTATGGGGAAGTGAAGAGACCCAGTACTTC; CDR3aa: CASSLWGSEETQYF
len: 13; v_gene: TRBV30; d_gene: -; abundance: few; j_gene: TRBJ1-6; CDR3nt: TGTGCCTGGAGCTATCGCGACAATTCACCCCTCCACTTT; CDR3aa: CAWSYRDNSPLHF
len: 16; v_gene: TRBV7-2; d_gene: TRBD2; abundance: few; j_gene: TRBJ2-1; CDR3nt: TGTGCCAGCAGCCCACTAGCGGGCAAATCCTACAATGAGCAGTTCTTC; CDR3aa: CASSPLAGKSYNEQFF
len: 14; v_gene: TRBV20-1; d_gene: -; abundance: few; j_gene: TRBJ2-1; CDR3nt: TGCAGTGCTAGTAGGGGACCCACCTACAATGAGCAGTTCTTC; CDR3aa: CSASRGPTYNEQFF
len: 15; v_gene: TRBV30; d_gene: TRBD2; abundance: -; j_gene: TRBJ2-1; CDR3nt: TGTGCCTGGAGCGAGGCTAGCGGGAGTCCACGAGAGCAGTTCTTC; CDR3aa: CAWSEASGSPREQFF
len: 15; v_gene: TRBV12-3/TRBV12-4; d_gene: TRBD1; abundance: -; j_gene: TRBJ2-2; CDR3nt: TGTGCCAGCAGTCGACAGGGGGGAAACACCGGGGAGCTGTTTTTT; CDR3aa: CASSRQGGNTGELFF